This TCR beta chain was documented in a study of blood T cell repertoires in COVID-19. On the study more broadly: Material from acute and convalescent COVID-19 was sourced from the United States, Italy and Spain.

Trimming stripped 3 bases from V and 1 base from J, with 9 bases between. The CDR3 is 14 residues long. Germline V lookup: CDR1 LNHDA, CDR2 SQIVND (reference sequence). Sequencing was performed with immunoSEQ multiplex PCR; in TCRdb, only in-frame clones are kept and a portion is missing. The sample shows approximately 110,000 clones, around 84% of them seen only once. This chain uses TRBV19 with TRBJ1-1, with D possibly being TRBD1 (6 bases). Material: peripheral blood. This clonotype originated in a woman older than 75 with acute or convalescent COVID-19. CDR3 region: CASSIGTTNTEAFF. The CDR3 DNA is TGTGCCAGTAGTATCGGGACAACGAACACTGAAGCTTTCTTT.